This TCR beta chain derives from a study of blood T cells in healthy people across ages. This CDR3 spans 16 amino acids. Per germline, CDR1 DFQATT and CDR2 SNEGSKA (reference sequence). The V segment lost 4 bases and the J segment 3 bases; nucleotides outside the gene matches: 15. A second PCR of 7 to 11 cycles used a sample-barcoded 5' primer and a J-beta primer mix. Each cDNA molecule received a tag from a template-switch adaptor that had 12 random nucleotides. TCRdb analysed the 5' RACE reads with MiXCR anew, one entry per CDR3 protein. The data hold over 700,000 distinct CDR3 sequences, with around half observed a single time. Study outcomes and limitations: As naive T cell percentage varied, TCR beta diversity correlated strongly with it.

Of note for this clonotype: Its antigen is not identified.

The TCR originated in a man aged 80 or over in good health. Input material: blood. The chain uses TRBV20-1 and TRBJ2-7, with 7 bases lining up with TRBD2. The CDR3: CSATPPETSRFYEQYF. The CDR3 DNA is TGCAGTGCTACGCCCCCGGAGACTAGCCGCTTCTACGAGCAGTACTTC.